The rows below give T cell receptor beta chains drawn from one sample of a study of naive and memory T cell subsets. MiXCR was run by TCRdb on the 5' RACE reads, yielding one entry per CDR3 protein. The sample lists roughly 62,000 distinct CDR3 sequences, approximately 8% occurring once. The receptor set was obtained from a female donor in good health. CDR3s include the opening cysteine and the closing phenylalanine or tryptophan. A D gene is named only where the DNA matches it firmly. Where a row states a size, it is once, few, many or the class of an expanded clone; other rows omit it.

CASDRDSQNSPLHF,TGTGCCAGCGATCGGGACAGTCAGAATTCACCCCTCCACTTT,few,TRBJ1-6,TRBD1,TRBV6-6,14
CASSLQGNGNQPQHF,TGTGCCAGCAGCCTACAGGGGAATGGAAATCAGCCCCAGCATTTT,.,TRBJ1-5,TRBD1,TRBV5-5,15
CASSPRTSGVSYNEQFF,TGCGCCAGCAGCCCCCGGACTAGCGGGGTTTCCTACAATGAGCAGTTCTTC,many,TRBJ2-1,TRBD2,TRBV4-1,17
CASQAFRAEQFF,TGTGCCAGCCAGGCGTTTAGGGCTGAGCAGTTCTTC,.,TRBJ2-1,.,TRBV28,12
CASSKRALQETQYF,TGTGCCAGCAGCAAACGGGCTCTCCAAGAGACCCAGTACTTC,.,TRBJ2-5,.,TRBV2,14
CASSYSIGLSKSYEQYF,TGTGCCAGCAGTTACTCGATCGGACTGTCCAAATCCTACGAGCAGTACTTC,few,TRBJ2-7,.,TRBV6-5,17
CASSVRSSGLADTQYF,TGTGCCAGCAGCGTCCGTTCTAGCGGTTTAGCAGATACGCAGTATTTT,few,TRBJ2-3,TRBD2,TRBV5-5,16
CAIRTGQGANTIYF,TGTGCCATCAGAACAGGACAGGGGGCGAACACCATATATTTT,many,TRBJ1-3,TRBD1,TRBV10-3,14
CASRQGPGETQYF,TGTGCCAGTAGACAAGGGCCCGGAGAGACCCAGTACTTC,.,TRBJ2-5,.,TRBV19,13
CSVGPAGTDSNQPQHF,TGCAGCGTTGGGCCCGCCGGGACAGATAGCAATCAGCCCCAGCATTTT,many,TRBJ1-5,TRBD1,TRBV29-1,16
CASSTLRTSGETQYF,TGTGCCAGCAGTACTCTCAGGACTAGCGGGGAGACCCAGTACTTC,few,TRBJ2-5,TRBD2,TRBV6-5,15
CSVVSGRDFGELFF,TGCAGCGTTGTTAGCGGGAGGGACTTCGGGGAGCTGTTTTTT,many,TRBJ2-2,TRBD2,TRBV29-1,14
CASSLPSSSGNTIYF,TGCGCCAGCAGCTTACCGTCAAGCTCTGGAAACACCATATATTTT,many,TRBJ1-3,.,TRBV5-1,15
CSVAREVTGELFF,TGCAGCGTTGCCAGGGAGGTCACCGGGGAGCTGTTTTTT,many,TRBJ2-2,.,TRBV29-1,13
CSARGTSGGPHKQFF,TGCAGCGCCCGCGGTACTAGCGGGGGCCCTCACAAGCAGTTCTTC,.,TRBJ2-1,TRBD2,TRBV29-1,15
CASSSGLAGRRGTDTQYF,TGTGCCAGCAGTTCGGGACTAGCGGGCCGGAGGGGCACAGATACGCAGTATTTT,.,TRBJ2-3,TRBD2,TRBV6-6,18
CASSSGLNPYNEQFF,TGTGCCAGCAGTTCGGGACTTAATCCCTACAATGAGCAGTTCTTC,many,TRBJ2-1,.,TRBV27,15
CASRVWGQPQHF,TGTGCCAGCAGAGTATGGGGGCAGCCCCAGCATTTT,few,TRBJ1-5,.,TRBV2,12
CASSTSYNSPLHF,TGTGCCAGCAGTACAAGCTATAATTCACCCCTCCACTTT,few,TRBJ1-6,.,TRBV12-3/TRBV12-4,13
CSARGPEEKLFF,TGCAGCGCCAGGGGGCCGGAGGAAAAACTGTTTTTT,many,TRBJ1-4,TRBD1,TRBV20-1,12
CASIADRAPYGYTF,TGTGCCAGCATCGCCGACAGGGCCCCTTATGGCTACACCTTC,.,TRBJ1-2,TRBD1,TRBV19,14
CSARTSGRRETQYF,TGCAGTGCGAGAACTAGCGGGAGACGAGAGACCCAGTACTTC,many,TRBJ2-5,TRBD2,TRBV20-1,14
CSATDRGHEQYF,TGCAGTGCTACCGACAGGGGCCACGAGCAGTACTTC,few,TRBJ2-7,TRBD1,TRBV20-1,12
CASSYDGTGVYEQYF,TGTGCCAGCAGTTATGATGGGACAGGGGTGTACGAGCAGTACTTC,.,TRBJ2-7,TRBD1,TRBV6-5,15
CASSDSLAGGPGQFF,TGTGCCAGCAGTGATTCTCTAGCGGGAGGGCCGGGGCAGTTCTTC,.,TRBJ2-1,TRBD2,TRBV2,15
CASSPPPGQEGLEQYF,TGTGCCAGCAGCCCACCCCCGGGACAGGAGGGCCTGGAGCAGTACTTC,few,TRBJ2-7,TRBD1,TRBV28,16
CASSEIGQGITEAFF,TGTGCCAGCAGTGAAATCGGGCAGGGGATCACTGAAGCTTTCTTT,many,TRBJ1-1,.,TRBV6-1,15
CASSALTNTEAFF,TGTGCCAGCAGCGCACTCACGAACACTGAAGCTTTCTTT,many,TRBJ1-1,.,TRBV9,13